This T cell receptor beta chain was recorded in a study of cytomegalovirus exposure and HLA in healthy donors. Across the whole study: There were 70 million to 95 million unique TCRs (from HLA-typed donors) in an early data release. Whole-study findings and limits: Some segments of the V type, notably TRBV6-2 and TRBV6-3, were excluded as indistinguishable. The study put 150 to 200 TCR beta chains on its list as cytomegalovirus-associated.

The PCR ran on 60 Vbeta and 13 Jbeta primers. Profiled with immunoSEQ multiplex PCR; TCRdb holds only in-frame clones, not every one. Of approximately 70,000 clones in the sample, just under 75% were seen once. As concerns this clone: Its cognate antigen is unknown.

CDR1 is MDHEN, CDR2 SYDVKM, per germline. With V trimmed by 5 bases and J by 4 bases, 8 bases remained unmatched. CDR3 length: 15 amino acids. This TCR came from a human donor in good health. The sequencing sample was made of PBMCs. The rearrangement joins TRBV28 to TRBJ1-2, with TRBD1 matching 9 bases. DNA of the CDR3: TGTGCCAGCAGTCCGGGACAGGGTCTGGGCTATGGCTACACCTTC. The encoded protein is CASSPGQGLGYGYTF.